Below are 31 T cell receptor beta chains sequenced from a single sample in a study of a mutant IDH1 vaccine in newly diagnosed glioma. The time point denotes: week 11, during vaccination. The vaccine gave 300 ug of a 20-mer mutant IDH1 peptide subcutaneously per dose. Sequenced by immunoSEQ multiplex PCR; TCRdb stores in-frame clones only, minus some. This table has fewer than 35,000 clones, roughly 90% appearing once. The antigens for these receptors are not known. Material: PBMCs, obtained from a glioma patient whose treatment included an IDH1 peptide vaccine. All receptors come from a young man with glioma.

The chain employs TRBV4-3 and TRBJ2-1, with D unresolved. CDR3 length equals 16 residues. Trimming stripped 1 base from V and 0 bases from J, with 10 bases between. Germline V lookup: CDR1 LGHNA, CDR2 YSLEER. DNA for the CDR3: TGCGCCAGCAGCCAAGTCCAGGATGTCTCCTACAATGAGCAGTTCTTC. Translated: CASSQVQDVSYNEQFF.

The chain employs TRBV30 and TRBJ2-5; no firm D call. Looked up from germline, CDR1 is GTSNPN and CDR2 is SVGIG (reference sequence). This CDR3 contains 14 residues. V was clipped by 4 bases and J by 1 base, with 13 bases between them. DNA for the CDR3: TGTGCCTGGACTTTACCCGGGCTCCAAGAGACCCAGTACTTC. Translation gives CAWTLPGLQETQYF.

The V gene is TRBV6-1, the J gene TRBJ1-2; D not certain. V lost 7 bases to trimming and J lost 8 bases, with 17 bases between them. This CDR3 is 13 amino acids long. In germline, CDR1 is MNHNS, CDR2 SASEGT. The CDR3 DNA reads TGTGCCAGCACCCTCCTCGAGGGTGGCGGCTACACCTTC. It encodes CASTLLEGGGYTF.

The genes are TRBV10-3 and TRBJ2-7; tentative D call: TRBD2 (5 bases). Trimming shortened V by 7 bases and J by 2 bases, and 12 bases separated the two germline ends. Germline V gives CDR1 ENHRY, CDR2 SYGVKD. The CDR3 sequence is 13 residues long. CDR3 sequence (DNA): TGTGCCATCAAAGAGGACTCAGCCTACGAGCAGTACTTC. Its translation is CAIKEDSAYEQYF.

CDR3 sequence: CASSAGGFGTQYF. CDR3 coding DNA: TGTGCCAGCAGCGCGGGGGGGTTTGGTACGCAGTATTTT. The J gene is TRBJ2-3, the V gene TRBV5-6; TRBD2 aligns across 9 bases. This CDR3 is built from 13 residues. The junction had 5 bases not matched to a gene; V was cut back by 4 bases and J by 8 bases. Germline CDR1 SGHDT, CDR2 YYEEEE. The whole variable domain, filled in from reference TRBV5-6 and TRBJ2-3, reads DAGVTQSPTHLIKTRGQQVTLRCSPKSGHDTVSWYQQALGQGPQFIFQYYEEEERQRGNFPDRFSGHQFPNYSSELNVNALLLGDSALYLCASSAGGFGTQYFGPGTRLTVL.

CDR3 protein: CASSRPRTSGQETQYF. Here the CDR3 DNA reads TGTGCCAGCAGCCGCCCGCGGACTAGCGGGCAAGAGACCCAGTACTTC. The chain uses TRBV6-6 and TRBJ2-5, with TRBD2 identical over 11 bases. V shed 6 bases, J shed 2 bases, and the junction held 8 bases outside the gene matches. The CDR3 is 16 residues long. Looked up from germline, CDR1 is MNHNY and CDR2 is SVGAGI (reference sequence).

Only one count was recorded for this clone. The chain couples TRBV4-2 to TRBJ1-4; D is ambiguous. V dropped 0 bases and J dropped 7 bases, with 9 bases sitting between them. Germline V gives CDR1 LGHNA, CDR2 YNFKEQ. The CDR3 is 14 residues long. This chain's CDR3 is CASSQDFGFEKLFF. DNA for the CDR3: TGTGCCAGCAGCCAAGATTTCGGTTTTGAAAAACTGTTTTTT.

The chain carries TRBV29-1 and TRBJ2-1; TRBD2 is a possible D gene (6 bases). The germline V gene encodes CDR1 SQVTM and CDR2 ANQGSEA. CDR3 length: 12 residues. The CDR3 DNA sequence: TGCACCACGAGGAGGGGCCACAATGAGCAGTTCTTC. Translating gives CTTRRGHNEQFF.

The CDR3 loop is CASSHLVGSGYTF. The CDR3 nucleotides read TGCGCCAGCAGCCACCTGGTAGGATCAGGCTACACCTTC. The J gene is TRBJ1-2, the V gene TRBV4-3; D is undetermined. V shed 3 bases and J shed 8 bases, with 13 bases lying between them. Germline loops: CDR1 LGHNA, CDR2 YSLEER. This CDR3 has 13 residues.

The chain combines TRBV7-2 with TRBJ2-1, with D unresolved. Trimming shortened V by 3 bases and J by 7 bases, and 7 bases separated the two germline ends. The CDR3 has 12 amino acids. Germline lookup yields CDR1 SGHTA and CDR2 FQGNSA. CDR3 in amino acids: CASSFSRNEQFF. CDR3 in DNA: TGTGCCAGCAGCTTTAGCCGTAATGAGCAGTTCTTC.

This clone occurred once. The rearrangement uses TRBV29-1 and TRBJ2-1; no definite D call. Trimming removed 1 base from V and 4 bases from J, with 11 bases in between. The CDR3 length is 14 residues. Per the germline V gene, CDR1 is SQVTM and CDR2 is ANQGSEA. CDR3 DNA: TGCAGCGTTGAAGTCCCGACGATTTACAATGAGCAGTTCTTC. It is translated as CSVEVPTIYNEQFF.

J is TRBJ2-5 and V is TRBV28; 9 bases align to TRBD1. Germline V gene lookup returns CDR1 MDHEN and CDR2 SYDVKM. The CDR3 loop spans 14 amino acids. V lost 6 bases and J lost 4; bases outside the gene matches: 6. CDR3: CASRRQGVGETQYF. The CDR3 DNA reads as TGTGCCAGCAGGCGACAGGGGGTTGGAGAGACCCAGTACTTC. Variable domain in full (rest from reference TRBV28 and TRBJ2-5): DVKVTQSSRYLVKRTGEKVFLECVQDMDHENMFWYRQDPGLGLRLIYFSYDVKMKEKGDIPEGYSVSREKKERFSLILESASTNQTSMYLCASRRQGVGETQYFGPGTRLLVL.

CDR3 bases: TGTGCCTGGAGCTCAGGCTTAGATACGCAGTATTTT. Protein sequence: CAWSSGLDTQYF. V is TRBV30 and J is TRBJ2-3; unclear D gene. The V gene lost 3 bases and the J gene lost 5 bases, with 9 bases spanning the gap. The CDR3 has 12 residues. The germline CDR1 and CDR2 sequences are GTSNPN and SVGIG (reference sequence).

This rearrangement joins TRBV4-2 to TRBJ2-4, with D perhaps TRBD2 (8 bases). V was pared by 1 base and J by 7 bases, with 17 bases between. The CDR3 runs 16 residues. Germline CDR1 is LGHNA and CDR2 is YNFKEQ. CDR3 amino acids: CASSQAGGARGNIQYF. DNA for the CDR3: TGTGCCAGCAGCCAAGCGGGGGGGGCCAGGGGGAACATTCAGTACTTC.

V usage is TRBV4-2 and J usage is TRBJ2-7; D is uncertain. CDR1 and CDR2 from the germline V gene are LGHNA and YNFKEQ. V shed 1 base and J shed 4 bases, with 14 bases lying between them. The CDR3 sequence is 15 residues long. CDR3 amino acids: CASSQVSAVSYEQYF. Written as DNA, the CDR3 is TGTGCCAGCAGCCAAGTGTCGGCAGTCAGTTACGAGCAGTACTTC.

This chain connects TRBV6-5 to TRBJ2-7; possible D gene TRBD1, 6 bases. Germline CDR1 and CDR2: MNHEY and SVGAGI. The V gene lost 7 bases and the J gene lost 0 bases, with 13 bases spanning the gap. CDR3 length: 14 residues. CDR3 loop: CASTRTVSSYEQYF. The CDR3 bases are TGTGCCAGCACCCGGACAGTCAGCTCCTACGAGCAGTACTTC.

The chain recombines TRBV15 with TRBJ1-6; maybe TRBD1 (6 bases). Trimming stripped 5 bases from V and 8 bases from J, with 10 bases between. This CDR3 is built from 13 residues. Germline V gene lookup returns CDR1 LNHNV and CDR2 YYDKDF (reference sequence). The CDR3 bases are TGTGCCACCAGCGTCCGACAGGATTCACCCCTCCACTTT. Its protein product is CATSVRQDSPLHF.

This chain links TRBV5-6 with TRBJ2-2, with 7 bases that match TRBD2. V shed 0 bases and J 6 bases; nucleotides not matched to a gene: 8. CDR1 is SGHDT, CDR2 YYEEEE, per germline. CDR3 length: 16 amino acids. The CDR3, as DNA: TGTGCCAGCAGCTTGGCCGTCGGGGGGAGGGCCGGGGAGCTGTTTTTT. This codes for CASSLAVGGRAGELFF.

This chain joins TRBV25-1 and TRBJ2-7; 9 nucleotides align to TRBD2. CDR1 is MGHDK, CDR2 SYGVNS, per germline. This CDR3 region has 16 residues. Unmatched junction bases numbered 7, after V lost 1 base and J lost 3 bases. The CDR3 loop is CASSEWGGRASYEQYF. CDR3 in DNA: TGTGCCAGCAGTGAATGGGGCGGGAGGGCCAGCTACGAGCAGTACTTC.

The V call is TRBV19, the J call TRBJ1-1; D remains ambiguous. Trimming stripped 4 bases from V and 0 bases from J, with 6 bases between. The CDR3 length is 13 residues. In germline, CDR1 is LNHDA, CDR2 SQIVND (reference sequence). CDR3 residues: CASSSKMNTEAFF. CDR3 in DNA: TGTGCCAGTAGTAGTAAGATGAACACTGAAGCTTTCTTT.

CDR3 loop: CASSAPGEGGYTF. The CDR3 DNA reads as TGTGCCAGCAGCGCGCCGGGGGAAGGAGGCTACACCTTC. The chain combines TRBV7-9 with TRBJ1-2, with D perhaps matching TRBD1 (5 bases). This CDR3 contains 13 residues. Germline-derived CDR1 and CDR2 are SEHNR and FQNEAQ (reference sequence). Trimming removed 5 bases from V and 8 bases from J, with 15 bases in between.

The J gene is TRBJ1-2, the V gene TRBV7-9, with 7 positions matching TRBD1. The CDR3 has 13 residues. V lost 5 bases, J lost 6 bases, and 6 bases stayed unmatched. CDR1 SEHNR and CDR2 FQNEAQ come from the germline V gene (reference sequence). The CDR3 reads CASSPGTANGYTF. Here the CDR3 DNA reads TGTGCCAGCAGCCCAGGGACAGCCAATGGCTACACCTTC.

The rearrangement links TRBV29-1 to TRBJ2-2, with unresolved D. This CDR3 is built from 12 residues. Trimming pared 0 bases from V and 4 bases from J, leaving 3 bases between. Looked up from germline, CDR1 is SQVTM and CDR2 is ANQGSEA. CDR3 loop: CSVEEGTGELFF. The CDR3, as DNA: TGCAGCGTTGAAGAAGGCACCGGGGAGCTGTTTTTT.

The genes are TRBV6-5 and TRBJ1-5, with D tentatively TRBD1 (5 bases). Trimming took 6 bases from V and 0 from J, leaving 12 bases between them. The germline CDR1 and CDR2 sequences are MNHEY and SVGAGI. The length of the CDR3 is 15 residues. In nucleotides, the CDR3 is TGTGCCAGCAGAGGGGAACGGAATAGCAATCAGCCCCAGCATTTT. This gives the protein CASRGERNSNQPQHF.

The rearrangement links TRBV30 to TRBJ2-7; possible D gene TRBD1, 5 bases. CDR1 and CDR2 (germline): GTSNPN, SVGIG (reference sequence). V lost 0 bases and J 3 bases, leaving 12 bases between the germline ends. This CDR3 region has 14 residues. The CDR3 DNA sequence: TGTGCCTGGAGTGTACCCCAGGGCTACTACGAGCAGTACTTC. Its translation is CAWSVPQGYYEQYF. Combining the CDR3 with reference TRBV30 and TRBJ2-7 gives the whole variable domain SQTIHQWPATLVQPVGSPLSLECTVEGTSNPNLYWYRQAAGRGLQLLFYSVGIGQISSEVPQNLSASRPQDRQFILSSKKLLLSDSGFYLCAWSVPQGYYEQYFGPGTRLTVT.

This clone appeared a single time. The chain has TRBV10-3 and TRBJ2-5, with D perhaps TRBD2 (6 bases). V lost 4 bases and J 0 bases, leaving 18 bases between the germline ends. The length of the CDR3 is 17 residues. In germline, CDR1 is ENHRY, CDR2 SYGVKD. Here the CDR3 reads CAISGGLGSGDQETQYF. CDR3 sequence (DNA): TGTGCCATCAGTGGAGGGCTCGGGTCGGGAGACCAAGAGACCCAGTACTTC.

The rearrangement uses TRBV6-5 and TRBJ1-1, with D unresolved. The V end lost 5 bases, the J end lost 2 bases, and 12 bases lay between the germline ends. The CDR3 sequence is 14 residues long. Germline V gene sequence: CDR1 MNHEY, CDR2 SVGAGI. CDR3 nucleotide sequence: TGTGCCAGCAGTCCCCGGGGTTTAAACACTGAAGCTTTCTTT. This gives the protein CASSPRGLNTEAFF.

The chain carries TRBV4-1 and TRBJ1-1, with a possible D match to TRBD1 (6 bases). This CDR3 region has 14 residues. The germline V gene has CDR1 MGHRA and CDR2 YSYEKL. The V and J ends lost 3 bases and 5 bases respectively, with 13 bases between them. In DNA form, the CDR3 reads TGCGCCAGCAGCCAGGGGGGCGAAAAGACTGAAGCTTTCTTT. It specifies CASSQGGEKTEAFF.

V gene TRBV7-8 combines with J gene TRBJ2-3, with D possibly matching TRBD2 (6 bases). V lost 5 bases, J lost 0 bases, and 18 bases lay in between. The CDR3 has 17 amino acids. The germline CDR1 and CDR2 sequences are SGHVS and FQNEAQ. The CDR3 loop reads CASSTGTIAASTDTQYF. The CDR3 bases are TGTGCCAGCAGCACTGGCACCATAGCGGCAAGCACAGATACGCAGTATTTT. Looking up the rest from reference TRBV7-8 and TRBJ2-3 gives the full variable domain: GAGVSQSPRYKVAKRGQDVALRCDPISGHVSLFWYQQALGQGPEFLTYFQNEAQLDKSGLPSDRFFAERPEGSVSTLKIQRTQQEDSAVYLCASSTGTIAASTDTQYFGPGTRLTVL.

This clone was picked up one time. This same CDR3 is encoded by further DNA sequences in the sample. J is TRBJ1-1 and V is TRBV7-9; no clear D. The CDR3 contains 13 residues. Trimming left V 5 bases short and J 1 base short, with 8 bases between. The V gene's germline CDR1 is SEHNR and CDR2 FQNEAQ (reference sequence). In DNA, the CDR3 is TGTGCCAGCAGCCCCCTAGGGAACACTGAAGCTTTCTTT. Amino acid sequence: CASSPLGNTEAFF. Full variable domain (remainder filled in from reference TRBV7-9 and TRBJ1-1): DTGVSQNPRHKITKRGQNVTFRCDPISEHNRLYWYRQTLGQGPEFLTYFQNEAQLEKSRLLSDRFSAERPKGSFSTLEIQRTEQGDSAMYLCASSPLGNTEAFFGQGTRLTVV.

This clone was observed a handful of times. This sequence joins TRBV30 and TRBJ2-2; no clear D. Trimming pared 2 bases from V and 5 bases from J, leaving 6 bases between. CDR3 length: 12 residues. In germline, CDR1 is GTSNPN, CDR2 SVGIG (reference sequence). The CDR3 nucleotides are TGTGCCTGGAGTTTTGGGACCGGGGAGCTGTTTTTT. Amino acid sequence: CAWSFGTGELFF.